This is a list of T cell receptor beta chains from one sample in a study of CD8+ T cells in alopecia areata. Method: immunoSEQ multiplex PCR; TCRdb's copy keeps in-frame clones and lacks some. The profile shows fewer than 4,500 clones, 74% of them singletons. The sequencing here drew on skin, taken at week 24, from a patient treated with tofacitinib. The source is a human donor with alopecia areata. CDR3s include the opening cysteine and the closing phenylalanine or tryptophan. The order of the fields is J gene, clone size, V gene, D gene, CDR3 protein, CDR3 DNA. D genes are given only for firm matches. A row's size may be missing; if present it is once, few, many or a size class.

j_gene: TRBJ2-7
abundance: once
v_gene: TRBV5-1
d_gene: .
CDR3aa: CASSLNRITYEQYF
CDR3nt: TGCGCCAGCAGCTTGAACAGGATTACCTACGAGCAGTACTTC

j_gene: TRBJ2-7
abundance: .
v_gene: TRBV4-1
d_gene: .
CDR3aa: CASSHAVWVRPHEQYF
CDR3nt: TGCGCCAGCAGCCATGCCGTGTGGGTAAGACCCCACGAGCAGTACTTC

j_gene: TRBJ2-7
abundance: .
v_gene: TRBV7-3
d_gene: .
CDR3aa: CASSLYGYEQYF
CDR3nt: TGTGCCAGCAGCTTATACGGCTACGAGCAGTACTTC

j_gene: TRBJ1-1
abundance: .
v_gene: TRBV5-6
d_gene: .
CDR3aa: CASSLRQINTEAFF
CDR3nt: TGTGCCAGCAGCTTGAGGCAGATTAACACTGAAGCTTTCTTT

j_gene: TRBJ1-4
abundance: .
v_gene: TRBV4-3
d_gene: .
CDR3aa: CASSQDLYEKLFF
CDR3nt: TGCGCCAGCAGCCAAGATCTGTATGAAAAACTGTTTTTT

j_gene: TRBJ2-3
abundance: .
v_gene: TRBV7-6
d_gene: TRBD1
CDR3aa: CASSLARTGSDTQYF
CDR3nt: TGTGCCAGCAGCTTAGCCAGGACAGGGTCAGATACGCAGTATTTT

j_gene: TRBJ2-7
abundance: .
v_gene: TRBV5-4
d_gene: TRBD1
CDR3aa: CASSEHVPGQGYEQYF
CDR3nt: TGTGCCAGCAGCGAGCACGTGCCGGGACAGGGCTACGAGCAGTACTTC

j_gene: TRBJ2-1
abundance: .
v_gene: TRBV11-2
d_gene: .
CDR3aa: CASSLGTVSGVSEQFF
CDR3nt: TGTGCCAGCAGCTTAGGGACCGTTTCAGGGGTTAGTGAGCAGTTCTTC

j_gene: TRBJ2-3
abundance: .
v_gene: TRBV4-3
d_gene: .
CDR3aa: CASSQFGGYTDTQYF
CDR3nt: TGCGCCAGCAGCCAGTTTGGAGGCTACACAGATACGCAGTATTTT

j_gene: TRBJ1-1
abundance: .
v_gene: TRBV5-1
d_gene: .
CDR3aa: CASSLEGPDPDWNTEAFF
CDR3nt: TGCGCCAGCAGCTTGGAGGGTCCGGATCCCGATTGGAACACTGAAGCTTTCTTT

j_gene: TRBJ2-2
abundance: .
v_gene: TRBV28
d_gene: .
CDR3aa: CASSLRRNTGELFF
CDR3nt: TGTGCCAGCAGTTTACGTCGGAACACCGGGGAGCTGTTTTTT

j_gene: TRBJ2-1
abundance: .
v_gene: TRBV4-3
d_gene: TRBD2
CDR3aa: CASSQDWSGVYNEQFF
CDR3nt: TGCGCCAGCAGCCAAGATTGGAGCGGGGTCTACAATGAGCAGTTCTTC

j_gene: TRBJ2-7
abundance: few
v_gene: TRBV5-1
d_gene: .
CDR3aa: CASSLQPQQGFHEQYF
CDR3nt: TGCGCCAGCAGCTTGCAACCCCAACAGGGTTTTCACGAGCAGTACTTC

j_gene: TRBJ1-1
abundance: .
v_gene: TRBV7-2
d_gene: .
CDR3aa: CASSPGVANTEAFF
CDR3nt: TGTGCCAGCAGCCCCGGAGTGGCGAACACTGAAGCTTTCTTT

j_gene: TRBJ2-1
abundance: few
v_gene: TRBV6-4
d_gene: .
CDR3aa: CASSVSPYGNEQFF
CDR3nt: TGTGCCAGCAGTGTGTCCCCTTATGGCAATGAGCAGTTCTTC

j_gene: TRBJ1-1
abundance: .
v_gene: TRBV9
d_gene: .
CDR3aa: CASSQGLTNTEAFF
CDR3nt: TGTGCCAGCAGCCAAGGACTGACGAACACTGAAGCTTTCTTT

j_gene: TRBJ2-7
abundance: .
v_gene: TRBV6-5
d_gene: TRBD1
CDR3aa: CASKDLRGPHEQYF
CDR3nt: TGTGCCAGCAAGGATCTCAGGGGGCCCCACGAGCAGTACTTC

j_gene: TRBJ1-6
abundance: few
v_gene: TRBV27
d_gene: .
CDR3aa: CASSGAGGIESPLHF
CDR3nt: TGTGCCAGCAGCGGGGCGGGGGGCATCGAATCACCCCTCCACTTT

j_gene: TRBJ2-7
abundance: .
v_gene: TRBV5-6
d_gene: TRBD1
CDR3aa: CASSLAPGTGPTSYEQYF
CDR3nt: TGTGCCAGCAGCTTGGCCCCCGGGACAGGGCCCACCTCCTACGAGCAGTACTTC

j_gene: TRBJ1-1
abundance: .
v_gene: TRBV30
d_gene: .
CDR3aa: CAWSQGIKAFF
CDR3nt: TGTGCCTGGAGTCAAGGGATTAAAGCTTTCTTT

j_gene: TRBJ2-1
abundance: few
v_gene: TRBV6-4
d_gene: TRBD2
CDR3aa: CASSVAGGYNEQFF
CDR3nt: TGTGCCAGCAGTGTGGCGGGGGGATACAATGAGCAGTTCTTC

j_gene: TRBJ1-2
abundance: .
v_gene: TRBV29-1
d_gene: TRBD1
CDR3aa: CSARGTGAVGTF
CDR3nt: TGCAGCGCCCGAGGGACAGGCGCCGTAGGCACCTTC

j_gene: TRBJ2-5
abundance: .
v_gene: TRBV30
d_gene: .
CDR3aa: CAWRSGETQYF
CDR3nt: TGTGCCTGGAGGTCTGGGGAGACCCAGTACTTC

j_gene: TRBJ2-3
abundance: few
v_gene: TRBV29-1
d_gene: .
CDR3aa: CSVEKGRGTDTQYF
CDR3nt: TGCAGCGTCGAAAAGGGTAGGGGGACAGATACGCAGTATTTT

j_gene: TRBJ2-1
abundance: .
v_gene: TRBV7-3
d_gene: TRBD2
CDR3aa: CASSPAPSGGALEQFF
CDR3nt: TGTGCCAGCAGCCCCGCCCCAAGCGGGGGGGCCTTGGAGCAGTTCTTC

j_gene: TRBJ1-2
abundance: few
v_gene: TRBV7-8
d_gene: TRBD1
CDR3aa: CASSLTGGAGGYTF
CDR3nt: TGTGCCAGCAGCTTGACAGGGGGCGCGGGCGGCTACACCTTC

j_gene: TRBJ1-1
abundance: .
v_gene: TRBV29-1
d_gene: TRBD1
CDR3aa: CSGDRAFF
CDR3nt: TGCAGCGGGGACAGGGCTTTCTTT

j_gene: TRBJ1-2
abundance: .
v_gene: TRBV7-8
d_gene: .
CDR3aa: CASSLARPGGYTF
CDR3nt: TGTGCCAGCAGCTTAGCGCGTCCGGGGGGCTACACCTTC

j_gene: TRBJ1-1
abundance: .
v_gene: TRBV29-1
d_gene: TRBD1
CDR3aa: CSVSGTGVRTEAFF
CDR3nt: TGCAGCGTAAGCGGGACAGGGGTTAGGACTGAAGCTTTCTTT

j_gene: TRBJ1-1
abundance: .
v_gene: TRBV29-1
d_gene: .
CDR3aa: CSVETEGFKAFF
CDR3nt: TGCAGCGTTGAAACAGAGGGGTTCAAAGCTTTCTTT

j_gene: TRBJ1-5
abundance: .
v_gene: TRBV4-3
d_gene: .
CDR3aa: CASSQFRGNQPQHF
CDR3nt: TGCGCCAGCAGCCAGTTTAGGGGCAATCAGCCCCAGCATTTT

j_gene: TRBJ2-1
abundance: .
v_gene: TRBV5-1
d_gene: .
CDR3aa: CASTPDPGSDNEQFF
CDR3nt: TGCGCCAGCACCCCAGATCCGGGGTCGGACAATGAGCAGTTCTTC

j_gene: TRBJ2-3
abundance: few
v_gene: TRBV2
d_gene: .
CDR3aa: CASSGLGAGDTQYF
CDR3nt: TGTGCCAGCAGTGGCCTAGGAGCTGGAGATACGCAGTATTTT

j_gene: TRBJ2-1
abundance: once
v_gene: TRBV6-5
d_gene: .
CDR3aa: CASSYSGGSSYNEQFF
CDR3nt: TGTGCCAGCAGTTACTCCGGGGGAAGCTCCTACAATGAGCAGTTCTTC

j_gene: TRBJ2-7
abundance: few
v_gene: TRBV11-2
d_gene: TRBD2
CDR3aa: CASSLRWLAGRTYEQYF
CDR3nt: TGTGCCAGCAGCCTAAGATGGCTAGCGGGGAGGACCTACGAGCAGTACTTC

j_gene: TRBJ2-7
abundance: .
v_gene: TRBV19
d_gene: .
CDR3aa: CASSLGGGDYEQYF
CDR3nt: TGTGCCAGTAGTCTGGGCGGGGGCGACTACGAGCAGTACTTC

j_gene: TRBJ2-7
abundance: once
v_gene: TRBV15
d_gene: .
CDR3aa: CATSRDRLAGGNYEQYF
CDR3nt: TGTGCCACCAGCAGAGATCGGTTGGCAGGGGGGAACTACGAGCAGTACTTC

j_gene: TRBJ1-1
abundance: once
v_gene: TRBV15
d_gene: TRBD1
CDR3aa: CATSRAGGSTEAFF
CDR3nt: TGTGCCACCAGCAGGGCAGGGGGTAGCACTGAAGCTTTCTTT

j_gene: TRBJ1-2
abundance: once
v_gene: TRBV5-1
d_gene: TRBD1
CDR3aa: CASTQGDRAQNYGYTF
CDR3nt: TGCGCCAGCACCCAAGGTGACAGGGCCCAAAACTATGGCTACACCTTC

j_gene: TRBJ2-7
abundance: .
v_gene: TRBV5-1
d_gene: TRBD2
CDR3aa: CASNPGLAGGSYEQYF
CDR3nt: TGCGCCAGCAACCCGGGACTAGCGGGGGGCTCCTACGAGCAGTACTTC

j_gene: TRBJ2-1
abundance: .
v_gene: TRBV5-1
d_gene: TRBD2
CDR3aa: CASSLLAGSYNEQFF
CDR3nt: TGCGCCAGCAGCTTACTAGCGGGCTCCTACAATGAGCAGTTCTTC

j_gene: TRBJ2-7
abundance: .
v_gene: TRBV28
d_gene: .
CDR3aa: CASSYLYEQYF
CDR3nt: TGTGCCAGCAGTTACCTCTACGAGCAGTACTTC

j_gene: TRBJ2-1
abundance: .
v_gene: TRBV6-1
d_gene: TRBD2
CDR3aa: CASSEQAGTYNEQFF
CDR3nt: TGTGCCAGCAGTGAACAAGCGGGGACCTACAATGAGCAGTTCTTC

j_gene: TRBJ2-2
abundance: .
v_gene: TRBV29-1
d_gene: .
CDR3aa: CSVDGVNTGELFF
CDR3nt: TGCAGCGTTGATGGAGTGAACACCGGGGAGCTGTTTTTT

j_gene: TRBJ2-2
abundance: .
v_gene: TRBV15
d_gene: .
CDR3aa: CATSRVDSGAGELFF
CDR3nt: TGTGCCACCAGCAGAGTCGATTCGGGTGCCGGGGAGCTGTTTTTT

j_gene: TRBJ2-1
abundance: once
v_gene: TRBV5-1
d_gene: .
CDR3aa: CASSGRRVSRDEQFF
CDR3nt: TGCGCCAGCAGCGGTAGACGCGTCTCGAGGGATGAGCAGTTCTTC

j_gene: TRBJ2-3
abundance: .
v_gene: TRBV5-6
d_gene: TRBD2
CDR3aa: CASSSSSGGRDTQYF
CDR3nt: TGTGCCAGCAGCTCCTCTAGCGGGGGTAGAGATACGCAGTATTTT

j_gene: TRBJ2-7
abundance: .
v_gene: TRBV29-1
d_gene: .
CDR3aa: CSVEPQVGEQYF
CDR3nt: TGCAGCGTTGAACCACAGGTCGGCGAGCAGTACTTC

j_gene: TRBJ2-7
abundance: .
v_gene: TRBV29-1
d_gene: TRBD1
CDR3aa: CSVRTGDSYYEQYF
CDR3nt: TGCAGCGTGAGGACAGGGGACAGCTACTACGAGCAGTACTTC

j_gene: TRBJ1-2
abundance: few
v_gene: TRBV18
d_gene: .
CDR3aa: CASSLSPSGGNYGYTF
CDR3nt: TGTGCCAGCTCACTTTCCCCTTCCGGGGGGAACTATGGCTACACCTTC

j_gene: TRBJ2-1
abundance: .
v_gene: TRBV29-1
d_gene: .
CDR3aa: CSVQGERRGSRLYNEQFF
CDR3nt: TGCAGCGTTCAAGGGGAGAGGAGGGGGTCAAGACTCTACAATGAGCAGTTCTTC

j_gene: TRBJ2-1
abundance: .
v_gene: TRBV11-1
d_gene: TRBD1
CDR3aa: CASSGQGQLRYNEQFF
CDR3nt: TGTGCCAGCAGCGGACAGGGTCAACTGCGTTACAATGAGCAGTTCTTC

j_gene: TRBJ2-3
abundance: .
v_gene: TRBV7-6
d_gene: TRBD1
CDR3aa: CASSLSLGQGEDTQYF
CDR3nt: TGTGCCAGCAGCTTATCGCTTGGACAGGGGGAAGATACGCAGTATTTT

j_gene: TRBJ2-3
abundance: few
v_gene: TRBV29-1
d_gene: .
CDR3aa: CSVEDEVRTQYF
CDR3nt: TGCAGCGTTGAAGATGAGGTCAGGACGCAGTATTTT

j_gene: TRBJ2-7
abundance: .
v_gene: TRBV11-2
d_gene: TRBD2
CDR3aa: CASSFTSGGIPYEQYF
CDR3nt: TGTGCCAGCAGCTTTACGAGCGGGGGGATTCCCTACGAGCAGTACTTC